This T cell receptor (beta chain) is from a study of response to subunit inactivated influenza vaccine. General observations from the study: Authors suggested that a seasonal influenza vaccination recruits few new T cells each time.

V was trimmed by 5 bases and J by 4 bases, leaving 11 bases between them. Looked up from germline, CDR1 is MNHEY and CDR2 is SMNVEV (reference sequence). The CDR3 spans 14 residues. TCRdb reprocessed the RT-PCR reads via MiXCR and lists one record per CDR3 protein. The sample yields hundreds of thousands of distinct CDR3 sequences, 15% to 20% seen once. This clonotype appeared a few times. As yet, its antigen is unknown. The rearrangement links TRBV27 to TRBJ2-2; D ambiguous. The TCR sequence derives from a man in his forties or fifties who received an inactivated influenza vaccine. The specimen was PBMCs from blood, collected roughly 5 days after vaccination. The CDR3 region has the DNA TGTGCCAGCAGTCCCCTTGTCGTCACCGGGGAGCTGTTTTTT. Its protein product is CASSPLVVTGELFF.